The 8 T cell receptor beta chains below were found in one sample sequenced in a study of blood T cell repertoires in COVID-19. This table comes from immunoSEQ multiplex PCR, and its TCRdb copy is limited to in-frame clones, with some not included. The table includes tens of thousands of clones, around 86% detected once. Sequenced: peripheral blood. These receptors all come from a woman aged 55 to 70 with acute or convalescent COVID-19.

This sequence joins TRBV7-9 and TRBJ2-1; 7 bases fit TRBD2. Germline assignment: CDR1 SEHNR and CDR2 FQNEAQ (reference sequence). This CDR3 is built from 18 residues. The V segment lost 2 bases and the J segment 0 bases; nucleotides outside the gene matches: 10. The CDR3: CASSLFGSGRSSYNEQFF. As DNA, the CDR3 is TGTGCCAGCAGCTTATTCGGTAGCGGGCGAAGCTCCTACAATGAGCAGTTCTTC.

This clone was observed a few times. CDR3 in amino acids: CASSYSSGVEAFF. In DNA form, the CDR3 reads TGTGCCAGCAGTTACTCGAGCGGGGTAGAAGCTTTCTTT. The V call is TRBV6-6, the J call TRBJ1-1, with unresolved D. The CDR3 covers 13 residues. Between the trimmed V and J ends, which lost 0 bases and 8 bases, there was a span of 10 bases. Germline lookup yields CDR1 MNHNY and CDR2 SVGAGI (reference sequence).

J is TRBJ1-4 and V is TRBV5-5; D unclear. Germline V CDR1 and CDR2: SGHKS, YYEKEE (reference sequence). The CDR3 spans 17 residues. V shed 4 bases and J shed 3 bases, with 19 bases lying between them. The CDR3 DNA sequence: TGTGCCAGCAGCCCCGGTCCCAGGATCTCGGCTAATGAAAAACTGTTTTTT. Protein product: CASSPGPRISANEKLFF.

CDR3 sequence (DNA): TGTGCCAGCAGCTCCCCCGAGCGGAGGAACACCGGGGAGCTGTTTTTT. It yields the protein CASSSPERRNTGELFF. The chain combines TRBV7-2 with TRBJ2-2; maybe TRBD2 (5 bases). The germline V gene has CDR1 SGHTA and CDR2 FQGNSA. This CDR3 is 16 amino acids long. V lost 4 bases and J lost 1, with 13 bases in between.

This clone occurred once. The chain is built from TRBV12-3 or TRBV12-4 and TRBJ2-7; D is possibly TRBD2 (6 bases). This CDR3 region has 13 residues. V lost 6 bases to trimming and J lost 4 bases, with 13 bases between them. The CDR3 protein is CASSWAGRYEQYF. CDR3 coding DNA: TGTGCCAGCAGCTGGGCGGGGAGATACGAGCAGTACTTC.

The gene calls are TRBV30 and TRBJ1-4; the match to TRBD1 covers 7 bases. CDR3 length equals 17 residues. Looked up from germline, CDR1 is GTSNPN and CDR2 is SVGIG (reference sequence). Trimming cost V 0 bases and J 8 bases; bases outside gene matches: 15. The CDR3 here is CAWSVLVLRGRGEKLFF. Here the CDR3 DNA reads TGTGCCTGGAGTGTCTTGGTTCTGAGGGGGCGAGGGGAAAAACTGTTTTTT.

The DNA of the CDR3 is TGTGCCAGCAGTCGACAGGGAGAAGGGGAGCTGTTTTTT. Translating gives CASSRQGEGELFF. The chain joins TRBV12-3 or TRBV12-4 to TRBJ2-2; 7 bases fit TRBD1. This CDR3 spans 13 amino acids. The ends lost 5 bases at V and 8 bases at J; junction bases unmatched: 5.

V gene TRBV12-3 or TRBV12-4 combines with J gene TRBJ2-1; D is perhaps TRBD2 (5 bases). The CDR3 covers 11 residues. V was pared by 3 bases and J by 13 bases, with 10 bases between. Written as DNA, the CDR3 is TGTGCCAGCAGTTTCTCGGCTAGCCAGTTCTTC. It encodes CASSFSASQFF.